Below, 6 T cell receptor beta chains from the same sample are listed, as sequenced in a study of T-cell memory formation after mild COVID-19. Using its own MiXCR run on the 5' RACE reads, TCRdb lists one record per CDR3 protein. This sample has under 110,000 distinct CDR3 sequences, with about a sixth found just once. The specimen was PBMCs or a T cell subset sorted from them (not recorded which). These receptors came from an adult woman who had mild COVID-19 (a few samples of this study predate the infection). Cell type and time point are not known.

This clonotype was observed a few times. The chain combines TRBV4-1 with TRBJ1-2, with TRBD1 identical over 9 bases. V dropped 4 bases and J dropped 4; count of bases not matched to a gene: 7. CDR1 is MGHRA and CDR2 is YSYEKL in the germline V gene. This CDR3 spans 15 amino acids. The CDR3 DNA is TGCGCCAGCAGCCCGACGGGACAGGGCGCCTATGGCTACACCTTC. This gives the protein CASSPTGQGAYGYTF.

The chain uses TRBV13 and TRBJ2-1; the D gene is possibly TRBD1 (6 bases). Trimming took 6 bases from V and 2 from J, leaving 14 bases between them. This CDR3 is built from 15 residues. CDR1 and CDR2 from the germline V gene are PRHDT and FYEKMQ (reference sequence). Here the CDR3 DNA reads TGTGCCAGCAGTCTCGGACAGACGACCTACAATGAGCAGTTCTTC. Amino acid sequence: CASSLGQTTYNEQFF.

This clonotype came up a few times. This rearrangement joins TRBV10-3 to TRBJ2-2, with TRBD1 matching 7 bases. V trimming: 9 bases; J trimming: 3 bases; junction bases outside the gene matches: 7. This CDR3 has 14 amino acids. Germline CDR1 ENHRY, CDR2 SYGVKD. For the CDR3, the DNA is TGTGCCATTTTTCAGGGGGTGGACACCGGGGAGCTGTTTTTT. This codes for CAIFQGVDTGELFF.

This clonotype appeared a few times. CDR3 in amino acids: CASSSRDYNEQFF. Here the CDR3 DNA reads TGCGCCAGCAGCTCTCGAGACTACAATGAGCAGTTCTTC. The chain uses TRBV5-1 and TRBJ2-1; D is unresolved. Looked up from germline, CDR1 is SGHRS and CDR2 is YFSETQ. The CDR3 extends over 13 amino acids. V was pared by 3 bases and J by 3 bases, with 7 bases between.

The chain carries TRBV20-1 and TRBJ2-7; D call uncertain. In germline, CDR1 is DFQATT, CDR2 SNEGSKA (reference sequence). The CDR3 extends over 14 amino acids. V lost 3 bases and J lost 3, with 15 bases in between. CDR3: CSARAPGSYYEQYF. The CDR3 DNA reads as TGCAGTGCTAGGGCCCCTGGGTCGTACTACGAGCAGTACTTC.

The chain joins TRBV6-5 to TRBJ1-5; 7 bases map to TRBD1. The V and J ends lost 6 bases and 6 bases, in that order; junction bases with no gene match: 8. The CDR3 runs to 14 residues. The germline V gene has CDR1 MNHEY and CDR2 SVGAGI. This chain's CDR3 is CASSQRQGAQPQHF. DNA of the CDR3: TGTGCCAGCAGCCAGAGACAGGGTGCTCAGCCCCAGCATTTT.